This T cell receptor (beta chain) came from a study of CD8+CD57+ T cells in acquired aplastic anemia. Researchers used genomic DNA as the template to profile TCR beta VDJ and CDR3. MiXCR, run by TCRdb on the reads, gives a single entry per CDR3 protein. This sample yields some 240,000 distinct CDR3 sequences, of which roughly 35% are seen a single time; around 1.1% belongs to the top ten. This clonotype has a count of ten or more. Germline CDR1 and CDR2: DFQATT and SNEGSKA (reference sequence). With 6 bases removed from V and 3 bases from J, the gap between germline ends came to 9 bases. The CDR3 extends over 11 amino acids.

The material sequenced was sorted CD4+, CD8+, or CD8+CD57+ T cells (not recorded which) from PBMCs. The chain has TRBV20-1 and TRBJ2-7; possible D gene TRBD2, 5 bases. The origin of this receptor is a human donor in good health, serving as a control. CDR3 protein: CSAGDHYEQYF. Here the CDR3 DNA reads TGCAGTGCCGGGGATCACTACGAGCAGTACTTC.